The 10 T cell receptor beta chains presented below share a single source sample, sequenced in a study of CD8 T cells in ankylosing spondylitis. Each CDR3 protein gets one entry after TCRdb re-called the 5' RACE reads with MiXCR. The table shows about 130,000 distinct CDR3 sequences, with about an eighth occurring only once. Source material: blood, either unsorted or a sorted T cell fraction (not recorded which). These receptors were obtained from a female donor with ankylosing spondylitis or in good health (not recorded which).

Ten or more counts support this clonotype. The chain carries TRBV5-6 and TRBJ2-7; tentative D call: TRBD1 (5 bases). From germline, CDR1 is SGHDT and CDR2 YYEEEE. The V and J ends lost 6 bases and 1 base respectively, with 14 bases between them. CDR3 length: 14 residues. CDR3 sequence (DNA): TGTGCCAGCACAAGTACCAGGGTATCCTACGAGCAGTACTTC. It translates to CASTSTRVSYEQYF.

This clonotype was found many times. The genes are TRBV7-8 and TRBJ2-7; D unclear. This CDR3 region has 14 residues. The germline V and J ends were trimmed by 6 bases and 4 bases, with 16 bases remaining between them. Germline assignment: CDR1 SGHVS and CDR2 FQNEAQ. The CDR3 DNA reads TGTGCCAGCAGATCACGGGCAGGCGAATACGAGCAGTACTTC. This codes for CASRSRAGEYEQYF.

This clonotype was counted many times. The chain carries TRBV7-9 and TRBJ2-2; the D gene could be TRBD1 or TRBD2 (5 bases each). In germline, CDR1 is SEHNR, CDR2 FQNEAQ (reference sequence). V lost 11 bases, J lost 1 base, and 17 bases lay in between. The CDR3 runs to 15 residues. This CDR3 reads CAYGAHLRNTGELFF. The CDR3 bases are TGTGCCTACGGGGCCCACCTGAGGAACACCGGGGAGCTGTTTTTT.

The sample holds a few counts of this clonotype. DNA of the CDR3: TGTGCCAGCAGTTTGAGGACTAGCGGGAAAGGTAATGAGCAGTTCTTC. Residues: CASSLRTSGKGNEQFF. The gene calls are TRBV12-3 or TRBV12-4 and TRBJ2-1, with TRBD2 identical over 12 bases. V lost 3 bases and J lost 7; bases outside the gene matches: 7. This CDR3 contains 16 residues.

As concerns this clonotype: A much larger clone lies one base from this, so it may be a read error. The rearrangement uses TRBV18 and TRBJ1-1; D unclear. CDR3 length: 14 residues. CDR1 is KGHSH and CDR2 is LQKENI in the germline V gene. The ends were cut back, 1 base at V and 5 bases at J, with 11 bases in the middle. This CDR3 is CASSPRAAATEAFF. The CDR3 nucleotides are TGTGCCAGCTCACCACGGGCAGCGGCGACTGAAGCTTTCTTT.

The V gene is TRBV10-3, the J gene TRBJ1-5; a possible D gene is TRBD1 (5 bases). From germline, CDR1 is ENHRY and CDR2 SYGVKD. V lost 6 bases to trimming and J lost 5 bases, with 17 bases between them. This CDR3 region has 15 residues. DNA for the CDR3: TGTGCCATCAGCGAAGAAATTACAGGTTATCAGCCCCAGCATTTT. Amino acids: CAISEEITGYQPQHF.

This clonotype was found many times. The CDR3 loop is CASSPQGRNEKLFF. The CDR3 region has the DNA TGTGCCAGCAGTCCTCAGGGGAGGAATGAAAAACTGTTTTTT. The chain joins TRBV28 to TRBJ1-4; TRBD1 is a possible D gene (6 bases). Germline V gene sequence: CDR1 MDHEN, CDR2 SYDVKM. V was trimmed by 5 bases and J by 5 bases, leaving 12 bases between them. The CDR3 is made up of 14 amino acids.

Many counts were recorded for this clonotype. The chain carries TRBV2 and TRBJ1-6; D is possibly TRBD1 (6 bases). V shed 3 bases and J shed 10 bases, with 16 bases lying between them. The CDR3 is 15 residues long. Germline values: CDR1 SNHLY, CDR2 FYNNEI. The CDR3 is CASSERVVRGSPLHF. The DNA of the CDR3 is TGTGCCAGCAGTGAGCGCGTCGTCAGGGGCTCACCCCTCCACTTT.

Notes on this clonotype: A much larger clone differs from this one at a single base, so this may be a read error. The chain recombines TRBV9 with TRBJ2-3, with 7 bases that match TRBD1. The CDR3 spans 14 residues. Germline values: CDR1 SGDLS, CDR2 YYNGEE. The CDR3 DNA reads TGTGCCAGCAACGTACGTCAGGGGGCAGATACGCAGTATTTT. This codes for CASNVRQGADTQYF.

Comment on this clonotype: A much larger clone sits a single nucleotide away, making a read error possible. This sequence joins TRBV5-4 and TRBJ2-5; TRBD2 aligns across 8 bases. Per germline, CDR1 SGHNT and CDR2 YYREEE (reference sequence). CDR3 length: 18 amino acids. V shed 0 bases, J shed 2 bases, and the junction held 12 bases outside the gene matches. This CDR3 reads CASSLVVTSETRQETQYF. Here the CDR3 DNA reads TGTGCCAGCAGCTTGGTTGTGACTAGCGAGACTCGGCAAGAGACCCAGTACTTC. Supplemented by reference TRBV5-4 and TRBJ2-5, the full variable domain reads ETGVTQSPTHLIKTRGQQVTLRCSSQSGHNTVSWYQQALGQGPQFIFQYYREEENGRGNFPPRFSGLQFPNYSSELNVNALELDDSALYLCASSLVVTSETRQETQYFGPGTRLLVL.